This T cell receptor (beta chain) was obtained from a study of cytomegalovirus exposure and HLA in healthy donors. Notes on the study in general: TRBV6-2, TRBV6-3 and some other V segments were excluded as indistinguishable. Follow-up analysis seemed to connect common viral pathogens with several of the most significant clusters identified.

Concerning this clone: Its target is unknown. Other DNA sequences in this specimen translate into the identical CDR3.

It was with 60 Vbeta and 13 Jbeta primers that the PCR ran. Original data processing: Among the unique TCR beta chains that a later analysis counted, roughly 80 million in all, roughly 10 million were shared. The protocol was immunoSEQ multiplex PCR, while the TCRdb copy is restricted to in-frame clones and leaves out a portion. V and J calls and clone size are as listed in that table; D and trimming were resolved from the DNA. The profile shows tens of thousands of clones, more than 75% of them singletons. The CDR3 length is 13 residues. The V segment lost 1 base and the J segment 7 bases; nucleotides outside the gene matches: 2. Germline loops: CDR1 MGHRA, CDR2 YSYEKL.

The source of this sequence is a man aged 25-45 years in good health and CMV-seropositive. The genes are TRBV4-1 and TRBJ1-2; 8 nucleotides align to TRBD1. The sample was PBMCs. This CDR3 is CASSQATGVGYTF. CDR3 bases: TGCGCCAGCAGCCAAGCGACAGGGGTTGGCTACACCTTC.